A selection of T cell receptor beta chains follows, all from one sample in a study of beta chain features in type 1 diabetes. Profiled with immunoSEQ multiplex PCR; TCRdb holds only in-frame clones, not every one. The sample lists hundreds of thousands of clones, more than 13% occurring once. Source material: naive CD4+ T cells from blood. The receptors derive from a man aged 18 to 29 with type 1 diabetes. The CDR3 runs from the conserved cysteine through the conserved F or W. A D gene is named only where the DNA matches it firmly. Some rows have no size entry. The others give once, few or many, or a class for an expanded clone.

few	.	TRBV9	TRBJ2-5	TGTGCCAGCAGCGTGCGCCCTACAGGGACAGAGACCCAGTACTTC	CASSVRPTGTETQYF
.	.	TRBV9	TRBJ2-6	TGTGCCAGCAGCTCAAGGAGCTCTGGGGCCAACGTCCTGACTTTC	CASSSRSSGANVLTF
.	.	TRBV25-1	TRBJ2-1	TGTGCCAGCAGTGCCTCCAAGGGCAGGGGATACAATGAGCAGTTCTTC	CASSASKGRGYNEQFF
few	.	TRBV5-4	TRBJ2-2	TGTGCCAGCAGCTTAATACTTGGGTCTCTCACCGGGGAGCTGTTTTTT	CASSLILGSLTGELFF
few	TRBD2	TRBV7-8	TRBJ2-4	TGTGCCAGCAGCCACGGGGGGGCGGCGAACATTCAGTACTTC	CASSHGGAANIQYF
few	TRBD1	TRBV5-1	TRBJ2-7	TGCGCCAGCAGCAGTGGACAGGCTCTCCTTTACGAGCAGTACTTC	CASSSGQALLYEQYF
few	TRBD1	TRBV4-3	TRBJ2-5	TGCGCCAGCAGCCAAGATAGTAACCGGGACAGGGATCAAGAGACCCAGTACTTC	CASSQDSNRDRDQETQYF
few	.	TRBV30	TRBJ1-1	TGTGCCTGGAGCGTTAGGGGGGGCACTGAAGCTTTCTTT	CAWSVRGGTEAFF
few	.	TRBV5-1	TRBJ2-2	TGCGCCAGCAGCTTGCGAGGGACCTTGAACACCGGGGAGCTGTTTTTT	CASSLRGTLNTGELFF
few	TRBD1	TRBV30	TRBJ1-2	TGTGCCTGGAGTCCAGGACAGGGAAACTATGGCTACACCTTC	CAWSPGQGNYGYTF
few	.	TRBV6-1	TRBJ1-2	TGTGCCAGCAGTAGGGAACAGACAGTTGCCTATGGCTACACCTTC	CASSREQTVAYGYTF
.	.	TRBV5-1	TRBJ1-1	TGCGCCAGCAGCTCGCAGGGATCTCCAAAGAACACTGAAGCTTTCTTT	CASSSQGSPKNTEAFF
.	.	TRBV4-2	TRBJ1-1	TGTGCCAGCAGCCATCCGGGCGGGGGGCGGAACACTGAAGCTTTCTTT	CASSHPGGGRNTEAFF
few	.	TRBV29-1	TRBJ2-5	TGCAGCGTCGAGGTGGGGGCGAGGGGCGAGACCCAGTACTTC	CSVEVGARGETQYF
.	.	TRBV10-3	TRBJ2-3	TGTGCCATCAGTGAGGGGGGAGCCGGGGTAAGCACAGATACGCAGTATTTT	CAISEGGAGVSTDTQYF
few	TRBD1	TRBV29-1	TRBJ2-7	TGCAGCGTTGCTTTCGGGACAGGGGGTACCTACGAGCAGTACTTC	CSVAFGTGGTYEQYF
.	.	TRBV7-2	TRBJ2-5	TGTGCCAGCAGCTTAGTTCAAGAGACCCAGTACTTC	CASSLVQETQYF
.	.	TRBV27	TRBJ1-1	TGTGCCAGCAGTCCACAGAGGGGCCGGGGCACTGAAGCTTTCTTT	CASSPQRGRGTEAFF
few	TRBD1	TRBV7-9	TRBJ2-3	TGTGCCAGCAGCCAGGGGGCAGATACGCAGTATTTT	CASSQGADTQYF